The 18 T cell receptor beta chains given below trace back to one sample, sequenced in a study of T cell responses to AZD1222 COVID-19 vaccine. Repertoires were generated with immunoSEQ multiplex PCR, while TCRdb's copy carries only in-frame clones and drops some. Of some 74,000 clones in the sample, 70% to 90% were seen once. The sequencing used peripheral blood, collected 28 days after the second AZD1222 dose. These receptors were collected from an adult who received the AZD1222 COVID-19 vaccine.

The chain links TRBV19 to TRBJ2-7; TRBD1 agrees at 7 bases. Looked up from germline, CDR1 is LNHDA and CDR2 is SQIVND (reference sequence). The V gene end was trimmed by 2 bases and the J gene end by 1 base; junction bases not matched to a gene: 2. This CDR3 has 14 residues. The CDR3 coding sequence is TGTGCCAGTAGTATACCGGGACAGTCCTACGAGCAGTACTTC. It encodes CASSIPGQSYEQYF.

V usage is TRBV11-2 and J usage is TRBJ2-2; D remains unclear. CDR1 is SGHAT, CDR2 FQNNGV, per germline. This CDR3 is 14 amino acids long. V lost 1 base to trimming and J lost 2 bases, with 5 bases between them. The CDR3 coding sequence is TGTGCCAGCAGCTTAGCCCCCAACACCGGGGAGCTGTTTTTT. It translates to CASSLAPNTGELFF.

The chain uses TRBV15 and TRBJ2-5; no firm D call. Per the germline V gene, CDR1 is LNHNV and CDR2 is YYDKDF (reference sequence). The length of the CDR3 is 14 residues. V was trimmed by 5 bases and J by 2 bases, leaving 12 bases between them. The CDR3 bases are TGTGCCACCAGCGGCCCGCCCCAACAAGAGACCCAGTACTTC. Translation gives CATSGPPQQETQYF.

The J gene is TRBJ1-3, the V gene TRBV12-3 or TRBV12-4, with D hard to call. This CDR3 is built from 12 residues. V was shortened by 9 bases and J by 4 bases, with 10 bases between the two germline ends. Here the CDR3 DNA reads TGTGCCAGTGGCCCGGGGGGAAACACCATATATTTT. It yields the protein CASGPGGNTIYF.

The chain carries TRBV5-1 and TRBJ1-4; no clear D. Germline V gene data show CDR1 as SGHRS and CDR2 as YFSETQ. Trimming took 4 bases from V and 3 from J, leaving 10 bases between them. This CDR3 has 14 amino acids. The CDR3 loop is CASSLNMANEKLFF. The CDR3 DNA reads TGCGCCAGCAGCCTCAATATGGCTAATGAAAAACTGTTTTTT.

V gene TRBV7-2 combines with J gene TRBJ2-3; D remains ambiguous. Trimming left V 5 bases short and J 6 bases short, with 12 bases between. The CDR3 extends over 13 amino acids. Looked up from germline, CDR1 is SGHTA and CDR2 is FQGNSA. Written as DNA, the CDR3 is TGTGCCAGCAGCAGAGAACGTTTGGATACGCAGTATTTT. Translated, it gives CASSRERLDTQYF.

The rearrangement links TRBV29-1 to TRBJ1-2, with D possibly TRBD1 on 5 matching bases. The V end lost 2 bases, the J end lost 5 bases, and 9 bases lay between the germline ends. The germline V gene encodes CDR1 SQVTM and CDR2 ANQGSEA. The length of the CDR3 is 12 residues. CDR3 sequence (DNA): TGCAGCGTTGAAAAGCAGGGATATGGCTACACCTTC. Translating gives CSVEKQGYGYTF.

This clone has a handful of counts. This sequence joins TRBV5-4 and TRBJ2-1; D not resolved. The CDR3 extends over 15 amino acids. Trimming took off 3 bases at V and 0 bases at J, with 10 bases between the two ends. The germline gives CDR1 SGHNT, CDR2 YYREEE (reference sequence). The CDR3 DNA sequence: TGTGCCAGCAGCTCCTCCCTATCCTCCTACAATGAGCAGTTCTTC. As protein: CASSSSLSSYNEQFF. The whole variable domain, filled in from reference TRBV5-4 and TRBJ2-1, reads ETGVTQSPTHLIKTRGQQVTLRCSSQSGHNTVSWYQQALGQGPQFIFQYYREEENGRGNFPPRFSGLQFPNYSSELNVNALELDDSALYLCASSSSLSSYNEQFFGPGTRLTVL.

The chain employs TRBV10-1 and TRBJ2-1; 9 bases are a match to TRBD2. The germline CDR1 and CDR2 sequences are WNHNN and SYGVQD (reference sequence). The CDR3 length is 13 residues. V was clipped by 6 bases and J by 16 bases; unmatched bases: 13. The CDR3 loop reads CASRRSGRGPGFF. In nucleotides, the CDR3 is TGCGCCAGCAGACGTAGCGGGAGAGGTCCGGGATTCTTC.

The chain employs TRBV3-1 (or the pseudogene TRBV3-2) and TRBJ2-1, with D possibly being TRBD2 (6 bases). Germline lookup yields CDR1 LGHDT and CDR2 YNNKEL (reference sequence). V was shortened by 0 bases and J by 9 bases, with 18 bases between the two germline ends. This CDR3 is built from 16 residues. The CDR3 bases are TGTGCCAGCAGCCAAGATAAGGACGGGAGATCAAGTGAGCAGTTCTTC. It is translated as CASSQDKDGRSSEQFF.

The chain uses TRBV6-1 and TRBJ2-7; 7 bases match TRBD1. With 4 bases clipped from V and 2 bases from J, the junction kept 11 bases outside the gene matches. CDR1 MNHNS and CDR2 SASEGT come from the germline V gene. This CDR3 has 16 amino acids. The CDR3 nucleotides read TGTGCCAGCAGTGGAACGACGGGACAGCGCGCCTACGAGCAGTACTTC. Translating gives CASSGTTGQRAYEQYF.

The chain recombines TRBV29-1 with TRBJ2-5; no firm D call. Germline CDR1 SQVTM, CDR2 ANQGSEA. The CDR3 loop spans 12 amino acids. Between the trimmed V and J ends, which lost 5 bases and 2 bases, there was a span of 9 bases. In DNA, the CDR3 is TGCAGCGTTTGGGTTCCTCAAGAGACCCAGTACTTC. This sequence encodes CSVWVPQETQYF. The full variable domain, with the rest looked up from reference TRBV29-1 and TRBJ2-5, is SAVISQKPSRDICQRGTSLTIQCQVDSQVTMMFWYRQQPGQSLTLIATANQGSEATYESGFVIDKFPISRPNLTFSTLTVSNMSPEDSSIYLCSVWVPQETQYFGPGTRLLVL.

The V call is TRBV10-3, the J call TRBJ2-1; no clear D. The CDR3 has 14 amino acids. Germline V lookup: CDR1 ENHRY, CDR2 SYGVKD. Trimming stripped 2 bases from V and 8 bases from J, with 13 bases between. The DNA for the CDR3 is TGTGCCATCAGTGAGGCTAACACCCTCGATGAGCAGTTCTTC. This codes for CAISEANTLDEQFF.

V is TRBV19 and J is TRBJ1-2; D gene uncertain. Germline V lookup: CDR1 LNHDA, CDR2 SQIVND (reference sequence). The CDR3 has 14 amino acids. V was trimmed by 3 bases and J by 0 bases, leaving 8 bases between them. The DNA of the CDR3 is TGTGCCAGTAGTATTGGGTTCGCTAACTATGGCTACACCTTC. Protein: CASSIGFANYGYTF.

The rearrangement links TRBV19 to TRBJ2-3; the D gene is possibly TRBD1 (5 bases). Germline loops: CDR1 LNHDA, CDR2 SQIVND (reference sequence). V dropped 7 bases and J dropped 3 bases, with 14 bases sitting between them. The CDR3 has 14 amino acids. CDR3 residues: CASTSPQGTDTQYF. For the CDR3, the DNA is TGTGCCAGTACCTCCCCCCAGGGAACAGATACGCAGTATTTT.

This chain uses TRBV4-2 with TRBJ1-6; D perhaps matches TRBD1 (5 bases). From germline, CDR1 is LGHNA and CDR2 YNFKEQ. Trimming cost V 4 bases and J 9 bases, with 22 bases left between them. CDR3 length equals 17 residues. CDR3: CASSPVRRGGKSSPLHF. The CDR3 DNA reads TGTGCCAGCAGCCCGGTCCGTAGGGGAGGGAAGAGTTCACCCCTCCACTTT.

CDR3 sequence: CASSATVNTEAFF. The DNA for the CDR3 is TGTGCCAGCTCAGCGACTGTGAACACTGAAGCTTTCTTT. The chain recombines TRBV18 with TRBJ1-1; D unclear. V lost 5 bases, J lost 0 bases, and 7 bases lay in between. Germline assignment: CDR1 KGHSH and CDR2 LQKENI. This CDR3 spans 13 amino acids. The full variable domain, its missing parts supplied by reference TRBV18 and TRBJ1-1, is NAGVMQNPRHLVRRRGQEARLRCSPMKGHSHVYWYRQLPEEGLKFMVYLQKENIIDESGMPKERFSAEFPKEGPSILRIQQVVRGDSAAYFCASSATVNTEAFFGQGTRLTVV.

The genes are TRBV3-1 (or the pseudogene TRBV3-2) and TRBJ2-1; the D is unclear. The CDR3 runs to 14 residues. Germline loops: CDR1 LGHDT, CDR2 YNNKEL (reference sequence). V was trimmed by 1 base and J by 7 bases, leaving 11 bases between them. The CDR3: CASSQVTLYNEQFF. In nucleotides, the CDR3 is TGTGCCAGCAGCCAAGTTACCCTGTATAATGAGCAGTTCTTC.